Sequencing of this T cell receptor (beta chain) was carried out in a study of blood T cell repertoires in COVID-19. Assay used: immunoSEQ multiplex PCR; TCRdb lists only in-frame clones, some missing. The table includes 200,000 to 250,000 clones, 70% to 90% detected once. The V segment lost 5 bases and the J segment 3 bases; nucleotides outside the gene matches: 6. In germline, CDR1 is SEHNR, CDR2 FQNEAQ (reference sequence). The CDR3 sequence is 14 residues long. V usage is TRBV7-9 and J usage is TRBJ1-1; 7 bases match TRBD1. The sequence came from a man aged 25 to 45 who had recovered from COVID-19. Sample: PBMCs or T cells enriched from blood (not recorded which). This chain's CDR3 is CASSQTGDHTEAFF. CDR3 DNA: TGTGCCAGCAGCCAAACAGGGGACCACACTGAAGCTTTCTTT. Full variable domain (outside the CDR3, taken from reference TRBV7-9 and TRBJ1-1): DTGVSQNPRHKITKRGQNVTFRCDPISEHNRLYWYRQTLGQGPEFLTYFQNEAQLEKSRLLSDRFSAERPKGSFSTLEIQRTEQGDSAMYLCASSQTGDHTEAFFGQGTRLTVV.